These 13 T cell receptor beta chains were all obtained from the same sample, sequenced in a study of blood T cells in healthy people across ages. The use of a sample-barcoded 5' primer and a J-beta primer mix characterized a second PCR of roughly 6 to 11 cycles. TCRdb independently ran MiXCR on the 5' RACE reads; one entry per CDR3 protein. Of roughly 680,000 distinct CDR3 sequences listed, more than 40% are singletons. What was sequenced was blood. The receptors were sampled from a woman aged 60-70 years in good health.

This clonotype occurred many times. This chain links TRBV20-1 with TRBJ2-1; 8 bases fit TRBD1. The CDR3 extends over 14 amino acids. CDR1 DFQATT and CDR2 SNEGSKA come from the germline V gene (reference sequence). V was pared by 4 bases and J by 7 bases, with 9 bases of the junction left unmatched. This CDR3 reads CSATGQAHDNEQFF. Here the CDR3 DNA reads TGCAGTGCTACGGGACAGGCCCATGATAATGAGCAGTTCTTC.

The chain joins TRBV4-3 to TRBJ1-5; 7 positions agree with TRBD1. Germline loops: CDR1 LGHNA, CDR2 YSLEER. CDR3 length equals 14 residues. V dropped 4 bases and J dropped 6; count of bases not matched to a gene: 6. Here the CDR3 reads CASSLTGDSQPQHF. Here the CDR3 DNA reads TGCGCCAGCAGCCTTACAGGGGATAGTCAGCCCCAGCATTTT.

The chain links TRBV4-3 to TRBJ2-3; maybe TRBD2 (5 bases). There are 13 residues in the CDR3. Germline assignment: CDR1 LGHNA and CDR2 YSLEER. The ends were cut back, 0 bases at V and 9 bases at J, with 10 bases in the middle. The CDR3 here is CASSQDERGTQYF. CDR3 DNA sequence: TGCGCCAGCAGCCAAGATGAGCGAGGGACGCAGTATTTT.

The chain uses TRBV11-1 and TRBJ2-7; TRBD2 matches at 14 bases. The J call may be mistaken, given a closer DNA end match to TRBJ2-5. The CDR3 contains 16 residues. Germline CDR1 is SGHAT and CDR2 is FQDESV (reference sequence). The CDR3 nucleotides are TGTGCCAGCAGCTTAAGACTAGCGGGAGGGGAAGAGACCCAGTACTTC. Translated, it gives CASSLRLAGGEETQYF.

The chain has TRBV5-1 and TRBJ2-1; D perhaps matches TRBD2 (5 bases). V was trimmed by 4 bases and J by 6 bases, leaving 17 bases between them. Germline CDR1 is SGHRS and CDR2 is YFSETQ. The length of the CDR3 is 15 residues. The CDR3 sequence is CASSTSPSSTNEQFF. CDR3 nucleotide sequence: TGCGCCAGCAGCACTAGTCCGTCTAGCACCAATGAGCAGTTCTTC.

Turning to this clonotype: One base away lies a much larger clone, so this may be a sequencing read error. This sequence joins TRBV5-1 and TRBJ2-5; 10 bases are a match to TRBD2. The V gene end was trimmed by 2 bases and the J gene end by 3 bases; junction bases not matched to a gene: 1. Germline assignment: CDR1 SGHRS and CDR2 YFSETQ. The CDR3 is 14 amino acids. The DNA of the CDR3 is TGCGCCAGCAGCTTTGGACTAGCGGAAGAGACCCAGTACTTC. This sequence encodes CASSFGLAEETQYF.

This chain links TRBV20-1 with TRBJ2-1, with D possibly being TRBD1 or TRBD2 (5 bases each). Judging by the DNA end, TRBJ2-7 fits better; the J call may be wrong. The CDR3 contains 16 residues. Germline V gene lookup returns CDR1 DFQATT and CDR2 SNEGSKA (reference sequence). The CDR3: CSGWDLEKSSYNEQYF. Here the CDR3 DNA reads TGCAGTGGTTGGGACCTCGAAAAGAGCTCCTACAATGAGCAGTACTTC.

This chain uses TRBV20-1 with TRBJ2-1; D might be TRBD1 (6 bases). V was clipped by 1 base and J by 6 bases, with 16 bases between them. This CDR3 contains 15 residues. Germline V gene lookup returns CDR1 DFQATT and CDR2 SNEGSKA (reference sequence). CDR3 coding DNA: TGCAGTGCTAGAGGTCACAGGGTTGCCACCAATGAGCAGTTCTTC. Translation: CSARGHRVATNEQFF.

There are a few counts of this clonotype. This rearrangement joins TRBV5-1 to TRBJ2-1, with D tentatively TRBD2 (5 bases). Gene TRBJ2-7 matches the end of the DNA better, so the J call may be wrong. Germline V gene data show CDR1 as SGHRS and CDR2 as YFSETQ. The CDR3 is made up of 14 amino acids. CDR3 in amino acids: CASSPLATYNEQYF. Written as DNA, the CDR3 is TGCGCCAGCAGCCCCCTAGCTACCTACAATGAGCAGTACTTC.

The chain carries TRBV6-6 and TRBJ1-2; 7 bases align to TRBD1. This CDR3 contains 15 residues. Trimming at V came to 4 bases and at J to 4 bases, leaving 9 bases not matched to a gene. Germline CDR1 is MNHNY and CDR2 is SVGAGI (reference sequence). The CDR3 sequence is CASSSGQDKIYGYTF. The CDR3, as DNA: TGTGCCAGCAGTTCCGGACAGGATAAGATCTATGGCTACACCTTC.

The V gene is TRBV28, the J gene TRBJ2-3, with D possibly matching TRBD1 (5 bases). Trimming pared 3 bases from V and 7 bases from J, leaving 8 bases between. Germline loops: CDR1 MDHEN, CDR2 SYDVKM. The CDR3 consists of 12 residues. CDR3 DNA sequence: TGTGCCAGCAGTTTCGGACAAAATACGCAGTATTTT. Translated: CASSFGQNTQYF.

V and J are TRBV6-5 and TRBJ2-1, with 7 nucleotides matching TRBD1. Germline V gene sequence: CDR1 MNHEY, CDR2 SVGAGI. The CDR3 loop spans 12 amino acids. V lost 5 bases, J lost 8 bases, and 3 bases stayed unmatched. The CDR3 is CASSKDRHEQFF. CDR3 coding DNA: TGTGCCAGCAGTAAGGACAGGCATGAGCAGTTCTTC.

This sequence joins TRBV15 and TRBJ1-2, with D possibly being TRBD1 (5 bases). This CDR3 region has 14 residues. The V end lost 0 bases, the J end lost 2 bases, and 7 bases lay between the germline ends. Germline V gene lookup returns CDR1 LNHNV and CDR2 YYDKDF (reference sequence). The CDR3 DNA sequence: TGTGCCACCAGCAGAGATGGGGGGAACTATGGCTACACCTTC. Its protein is CATSRDGGNYGYTF. The full variable domain, rest sourced from reference TRBV15 and TRBJ1-2, is DAMVIQNPRYQVTQFGKPVTLSCSQTLNHNVMYWYQQKSSQAPKLLFHYYDKDFNNEADTPDNFQSRRPNTSFCFLDIRSPGLGDTAMYLCATSRDGGNYGYTFGSGTRLTVV.